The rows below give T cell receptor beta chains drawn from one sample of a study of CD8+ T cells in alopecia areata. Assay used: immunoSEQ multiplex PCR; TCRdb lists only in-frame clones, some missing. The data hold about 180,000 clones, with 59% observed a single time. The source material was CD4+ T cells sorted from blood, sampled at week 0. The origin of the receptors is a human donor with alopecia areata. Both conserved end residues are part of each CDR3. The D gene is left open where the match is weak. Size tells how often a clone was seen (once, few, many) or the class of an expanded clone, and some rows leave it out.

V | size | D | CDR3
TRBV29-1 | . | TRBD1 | CSALGQGVAGANVLTF
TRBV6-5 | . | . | CASSQQGRREKLFF
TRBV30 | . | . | CAWLTGNTIYF
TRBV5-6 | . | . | CASSFGWESYTF
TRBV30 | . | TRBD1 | CASIRDSDYGYTF
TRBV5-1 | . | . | CASSFGTPDYGYTF
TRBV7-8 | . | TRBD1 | CASSSQQGRMAFF
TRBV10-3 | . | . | CAISGPERLTYNEQFF
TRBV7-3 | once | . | CASSLQSQETQYF
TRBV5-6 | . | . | CASTRRTFNEKLFF
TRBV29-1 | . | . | CSVVYSGANVLTF
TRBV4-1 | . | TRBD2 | CASSQLRGTGELFF
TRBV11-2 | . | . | CASSSTETQYF
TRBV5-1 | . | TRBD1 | CASSTRDRGFGVRSEAFF
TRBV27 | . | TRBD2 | CASRASGHNEQFF
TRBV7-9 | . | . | CASSPVESFYGYTF
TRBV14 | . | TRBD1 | CASRPSAGQGAREQYF
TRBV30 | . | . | CAWSVQGRNTEAFF
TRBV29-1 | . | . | CSVEINYGYTF
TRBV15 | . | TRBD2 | CATSRGGSGGTDTQYF
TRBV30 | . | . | CAWSGGSYGYTF
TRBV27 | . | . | CASSLFGGQTYEQYF
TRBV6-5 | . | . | CASSYSIRAYGYTF
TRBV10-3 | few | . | CATKGPAGDTQYF
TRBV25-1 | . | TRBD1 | CASSESGTGSYEQYF
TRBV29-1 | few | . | CSVEEDNYGYTF
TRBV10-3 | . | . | CAIRPPGSGANVLTF
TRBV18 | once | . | CASSPPIGTKNIQYF
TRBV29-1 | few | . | CSVSQGMGNQPQHF
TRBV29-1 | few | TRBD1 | CSGGTGGNTGELFF